Presented here are 6 T cell receptor beta chains from one specimen sequenced in a study of blood T cell repertoires in COVID-19. Produced via immunoSEQ multiplex PCR; TCRdb's table is partial and in-frame only. There are under 300,000 clones in the sample; 81% occur only once, and just under 3% lies in the top ten. Source material: peripheral blood. The receptors were sampled from a woman aged 55-69 years with active or convalescent COVID-19.

This clone has only one observation. V usage is TRBV12-5 and J usage is TRBJ1-5; D uncertain. V was pared by 0 bases and J by 3 bases, with 18 bases between. From germline, CDR1 is LGHNT and CDR2 FRNRAP. The CDR3 loop spans 18 amino acids. The CDR3 DNA sequence: TGTGCTAGTGGTTTGGTACTGTCCCAGCGAAACATCAATCAGCCCCAGCATTTT. It encodes CASGLVLSQRNINQPQHF.

The genes are TRBV5-4 and TRBJ1-2; 8 bases fit TRBD1. Germline-derived CDR1 and CDR2 are SGHNT and YYREEE (reference sequence). This CDR3 has 14 amino acids. J gave up 3 bases and V 0 bases, and 1 base lay outside the gene matches. CDR3 coding DNA: TGTGCCAGCAGCTTGGACAGGGGGGACTATGGCTACACCTTC. This encodes CASSLDRGDYGYTF.

The V call is TRBV6-6, the J call TRBJ1-1; D is undetermined. The germline gives CDR1 MNHNY, CDR2 SVGAGI (reference sequence). Trimming took off 4 bases at V and 8 bases at J, with 11 bases between the two ends. The CDR3 is 12 amino acids. The CDR3 reads CASSSPGDEAFF. The CDR3 region has the DNA TGTGCCAGCAGTTCCCCCGGAGACGAAGCTTTCTTT.

This clone has more than one count but fewer than ten. The rearrangement uses TRBV5-5 and TRBJ1-1; 7 nucleotides agree with TRBD1. CDR3 length: 13 amino acids. The germline gives CDR1 SGHKS, CDR2 YYEKEE (reference sequence). J gave up 9 bases and V 1 base, and 6 bases lay outside the gene matches. The CDR3 loop reads CASSLPQGLKAFF. The CDR3 DNA reads TGTGCCAGCAGCTTGCCACAGGGGTTAAAAGCTTTCTTT.

This clone was recorded a few times. The chain is built from TRBV5-4 and TRBJ2-3, with TRBD2 matching 10 bases. In germline, CDR1 is SGHNT, CDR2 YYREEE (reference sequence). The CDR3 loop spans 17 amino acids. The V segment lost 0 bases and the J segment 7 bases; nucleotides outside the gene matches: 11. Here the CDR3 DNA reads TGTGCCAGCAGCTTGGGTGGAGCTAGCGGGGGATTTAATACGCAGTATTTT. The encoded protein is CASSLGGASGGFNTQYF.

The chain couples TRBV3-1 (or the pseudogene TRBV3-2) to TRBJ2-5; 9 nucleotides match TRBD2. The V segment lost 4 bases and the J segment 0 bases; nucleotides outside the gene matches: 3. This CDR3 is 15 amino acids long. Looked up from germline, CDR1 is LGHDT and CDR2 is YNNKEL (reference sequence). The CDR3 loop reads CASSRWTSDQETQYF. The CDR3 coding sequence is TGTGCCAGCAGCCGATGGACTAGCGACCAAGAGACCCAGTACTTC.